The source of this T cell receptor beta chain is a study of patients and donors after allogeneic stem cell transplantation. TCRdb re-called the RT-PCR reads through MiXCR, storing one row per CDR3 protein. The sample yields approximately 220,000 distinct CDR3 sequences, more than 35% seen once. By share, this clonotype ranks as medium-sized. The CDR3 length is 14 residues. Germline V gene lookup returns CDR1 SGHDN and CDR2 FVKESK. Trimming at V came to 1 base and at J to 4 bases, leaving 3 bases not matched to a gene. Material for sequencing was blood, either unsorted or a sorted T cell fraction (not recorded which). This TCR came from a human donor who was either an allogeneic HSCT recipient or a stem cell or donor lymphocyte infusion donor (not recorded which). It is not recorded whose cells these are; they may come from a transplant donor. The chain carries TRBV14 and TRBJ1-2, with 7 bases fitting TRBD1. CDR3 sequence (DNA): TGTGCCAGCAGCCAAGGGACAGGCCCCTATGGCTACACCTTC. Translated: CASSQGTGPYGYTF.